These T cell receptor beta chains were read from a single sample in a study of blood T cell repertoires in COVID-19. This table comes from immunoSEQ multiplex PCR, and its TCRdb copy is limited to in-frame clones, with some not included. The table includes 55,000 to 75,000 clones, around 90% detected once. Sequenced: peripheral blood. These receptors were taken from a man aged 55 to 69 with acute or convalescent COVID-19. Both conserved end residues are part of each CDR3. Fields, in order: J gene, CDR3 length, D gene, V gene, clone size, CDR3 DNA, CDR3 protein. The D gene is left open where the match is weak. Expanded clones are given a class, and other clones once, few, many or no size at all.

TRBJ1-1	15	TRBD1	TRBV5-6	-	TGTGCCAGCAGCTTAGGACAGGGGGGCGGCACTGAAGCTTTCTTT	CASSLGQGGGTEAFF
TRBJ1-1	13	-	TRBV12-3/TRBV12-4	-	TGTGCCAGCGACAGGACATCGAACACTGAAGCTTTCTTT	CASDRTSNTEAFF
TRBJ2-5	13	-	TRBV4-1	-	TGCGCCAGCAGCCAAGTCGGGGTTGAGACCCAGTACTTC	CASSQVGVETQYF
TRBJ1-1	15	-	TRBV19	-	TGTGCCAGTAGTCGGCAGGGTCCTTTCTCCACTGAAGCTTTCTTT	CASSRQGPFSTEAFF
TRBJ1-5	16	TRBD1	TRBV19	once	TGTGCCACTAGACAGGGCGGTCCAAATAGCAATCAGCCCCAGCATTTT	CATRQGGPNSNQPQHF
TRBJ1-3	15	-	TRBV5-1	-	TGCGCCAGCAGCTTGGTGGGGGGCTCTGGAAACACCATATATTTT	CASSLVGGSGNTIYF
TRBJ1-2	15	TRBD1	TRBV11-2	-	TGTGCCAGCAGCGCGAACAGGGGAACGGCTGATGGCTACACCTTC	CASSANRGTADGYTF
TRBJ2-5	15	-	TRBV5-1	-	TGCGCCAGCAGCCATACAGGGCTGGAACAAGAGACCCAGTACTTC	CASSHTGLEQETQYF
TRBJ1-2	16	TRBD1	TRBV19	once	TGTGCCAGTAGTCCCCTCCCGGGACAGGGGGAAGGCGGCTACACCTTC	CASSPLPGQGEGGYTF
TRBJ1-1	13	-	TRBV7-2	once	TGTGCCAGCAGCTTGGGGCTGGGCACTGAAGCTTTCTTT	CASSLGLGTEAFF
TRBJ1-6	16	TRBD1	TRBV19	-	TGTGCCAGTAGTATCCCCTCGACAGGGATGGATTCACCCCTCCACTTT	CASSIPSTGMDSPLHF
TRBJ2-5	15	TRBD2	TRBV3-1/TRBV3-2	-	TGTGCCAGCAGCCGCCTTCCGGGACTAGGGGAGACCCAGTACTTC	CASSRLPGLGETQYF
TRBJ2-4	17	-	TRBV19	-	TGTGCCAGTAGTCGGGTGGCGGGTCAAAGGGCCAAAAACATTCAGTACTTC	CASSRVAGQRAKNIQYF
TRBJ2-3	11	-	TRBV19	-	TGTGCCAGTGCCCCGGGAGATACGCAGTATTTT	CASAPGDTQYF
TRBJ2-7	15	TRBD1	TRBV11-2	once	TGTGCCAGCAGCCGAATACAGGGGCGACACAACGAGCAGTACTTC	CASSRIQGRHNEQYF
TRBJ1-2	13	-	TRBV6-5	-	TGTGCCAGCCGGCCAGGCGTACGGGGTGGCTACACCTTC	CASRPGVRGGYTF
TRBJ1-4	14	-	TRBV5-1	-	TGCGCCAGCAGCCAACAGCTCCAAGCCGAAAAACTGTTTTTT	CASSQQLQAEKLFF
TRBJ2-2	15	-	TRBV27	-	TGTGCCAGCAGTTGGGGTCTCACCGGGGCCGGGGAGCTGTTTTTT	CASSWGLTGAGELFF
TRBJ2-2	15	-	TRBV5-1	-	TGCGCCAGCAGCACTTTAGGACAGACCACCGGGGAGCTGTTTTTT	CASSTLGQTTGELFF
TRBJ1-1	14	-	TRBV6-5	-	TGTGCCAGCAGTTACGACACAGGGAACACTGAAGCTTTCTTT	CASSYDTGNTEAFF
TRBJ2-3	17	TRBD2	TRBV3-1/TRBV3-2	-	TGTGCCAGCAGCCAAGATGCGGCTAGCGGGGGCACAGATACGCAGTATTTT	CASSQDAASGGTDTQYF
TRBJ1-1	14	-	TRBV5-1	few	TGCGCCAGCAGCCTGAGGGAGGACATCGGGGAAGCTTTCTTT	CASSLREDIGEAFF
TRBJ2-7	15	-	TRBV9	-	TGTGCCAGCAGCGTAGCTATGGACAGAGATTACGAGCAGTACTTC	CASSVAMDRDYEQYF
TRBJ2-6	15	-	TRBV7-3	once	TGTGCCAGCAGCTTAAGGACAGATGGGGCCAACGTCCTGACTTTC	CASSLRTDGANVLTF
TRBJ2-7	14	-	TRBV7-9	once	TGTGCCAGCAGCGTAAACAGGGTGTTGGACGAGCAGTACTTC	CASSVNRVLDEQYF
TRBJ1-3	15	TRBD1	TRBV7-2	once	TGTGCCAGCAGACGAGACAGGGTACTTGGAAACACCATATATTTT	CASRRDRVLGNTIYF
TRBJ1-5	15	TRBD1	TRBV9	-	TGTGCCAGCAGCGTTGGGACAGGGGGCACTCAGCCCCAGCATTTT	CASSVGTGGTQPQHF
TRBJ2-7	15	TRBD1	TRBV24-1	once	TGTGCCACCAGTGATTCCGGGACAGGGAGGAACGAGCAGTACTTC	CATSDSGTGRNEQYF
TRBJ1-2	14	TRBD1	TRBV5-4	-	TGTGCCAGCAGCTTGCGAGGGGGCCACTATGGCTACACCTTC	CASSLRGGHYGYTF